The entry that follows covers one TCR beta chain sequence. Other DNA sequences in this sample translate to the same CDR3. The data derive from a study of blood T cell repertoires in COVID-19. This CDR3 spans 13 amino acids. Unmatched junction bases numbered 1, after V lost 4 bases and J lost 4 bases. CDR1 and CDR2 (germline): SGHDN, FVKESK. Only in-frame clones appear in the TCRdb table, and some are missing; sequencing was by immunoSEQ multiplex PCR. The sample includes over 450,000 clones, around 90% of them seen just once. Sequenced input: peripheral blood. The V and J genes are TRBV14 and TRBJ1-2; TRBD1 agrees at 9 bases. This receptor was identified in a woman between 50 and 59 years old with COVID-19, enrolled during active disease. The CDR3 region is CASSPGQGYGYTF. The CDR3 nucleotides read TGTGCCAGCAGCCCGGGACAGGGCTATGGCTACACCTTC.